The 23 T cell receptor beta chains below come from one sample, sequenced in a study of identical twins. TCRdb passed the 5' RACE reads through MiXCR, listing each CDR3 protein once. Seen here are 200,000 or so distinct CDR3 sequences, 7.5% observed once, and the top ten hold 1.9%. These records were also assigned to another study, of yellow fever vaccine responses in identical twins.

The sample consisted of memory (CD45RO+) T cells sorted from blood. The receptor set was obtained from a woman aged 18-29 years in good health.

The chain couples TRBV6-2 or TRBV6-3 to TRBJ2-3; possibly TRBD2 for D (5 bases). The CDR3 consists of 13 residues. Germline V gene lookup returns CDR1 MNHEY and CDR2 SVGEGT. V was trimmed by 10 bases and J by 0 bases, leaving 11 bases between them. This chain's CDR3 is CANLEGSTDTQYF. CDR3 coding DNA: TGTGCCAACCTTGAGGGTAGCACAGATACGCAGTATTTT.

This clonotype showed up many times. V gene TRBV3-1 combines with J gene TRBJ1-2, with D unclear. The CDR3 runs 18 residues. The germline V gene encodes CDR1 LGHDT and CDR2 YNNKEL (reference sequence). Trimming pared 0 bases from V and 0 bases from J, leaving 17 bases between. Written as DNA, the CDR3 is TGTGCCAGCAGCCAAGATCTACCTATGGGCCGGCCTAACTATGGCTACACCTTC. Encoded protein: CASSQDLPMGRPNYGYTF.

This clonotype has at least ten counts. V is TRBV4-3 and J is TRBJ1-2; 9 positions agree with TRBD1. Per germline, CDR1 LGHNA and CDR2 YSLEER. The CDR3 spans 16 residues. After removal of 0 bases from V and 2 bases from J, the junction contained 4 bases not matched to a gene. CDR3 sequence (DNA): TGCGCCAGCAGCCAAGAGGGGACAGGGCGAAACTATGGCTACACCTTC. Translation: CASSQEGTGRNYGYTF.

This clonotype turned up a few times. The chain has TRBV18 and TRBJ2-1; 8 nucleotides agree with TRBD2. Germline V CDR1 and CDR2: KGHSH, LQKENI. This CDR3 region has 17 residues. The V and J ends lost 2 bases and 9 bases, in that order; junction bases with no gene match: 15. The CDR3 coding sequence is TGTGCCAGCTCACCAGTCTGGCCGGGACTAGAGGTTAGTGAGCAGTTCTTC. This codes for CASSPVWPGLEVSEQFF.

The chain employs TRBV7-6 and TRBJ1-2; the D gene is possibly TRBD1 (6 bases). Germline-derived CDR1 and CDR2 are SGHVS and FNYEAQ. The V and J ends lost 2 bases and 8 bases respectively, with 15 bases between them. The CDR3 has 14 residues. The CDR3 sequence is CASSLMRGAIGYTF. CDR3 DNA: TGTGCCAGCAGCTTAATGCGGGGGGCGATCGGCTACACCTTC.

With respect to this clonotype: A much larger clonotype is one base distant, so this may be a read error. In nucleotides, the CDR3 is TGCAGAGCTAGAGCACCTACAGGGGGCGCGGATGAGCAGTTCTTC. This gives the protein CRARAPTGGADEQFF. The chain is built from TRBV20-1 and TRBJ2-1; 9 bases match TRBD1. The CDR3 sequence is 15 residues long. Germline V gives CDR1 DFQATT, CDR2 SNEGSKA (reference sequence).

This clonotype was seen many times. The chain couples TRBV5-1 to TRBJ2-7, with D possibly TRBD1 on 6 matching bases. CDR1 is SGHRS, CDR2 YFSETQ, per germline. The CDR3 is 14 amino acids. The V end lost 4 bases, the J end lost 3 bases, and 14 bases lay between the germline ends. The CDR3 DNA sequence: TGCGCCAGCAGCCCGATAGGGGGAAGCTACGAGCAGTACTTC. Amino acid sequence: CASSPIGGSYEQYF. The entire variable domain, with the rest obtained from reference TRBV5-1 and TRBJ2-7, is as follows: KAGVTQTPRYLIKTRGQQVTLSCSPISGHRSVSWYQQTPGQGLQFLFEYFSETQRNKGNFPGRFSGRQFSNSRSEMNVSTLELGDSALYLCASSPIGGSYEQYFGPGTRLTVT.

This rearrangement joins TRBV9 to TRBJ2-2, with 9 bases that match TRBD1. Germline V gene sequence: CDR1 SGDLS, CDR2 YYNGEE. The CDR3 has 14 amino acids. The V segment lost 5 bases and the J segment 4 bases; nucleotides outside the gene matches: 3. The CDR3 sequence: CASRQGAVTGELFF. CDR3 DNA sequence: TGTGCCAGCAGACAGGGGGCGGTCACCGGGGAGCTGTTTTTT.

This clonotype was counted at least ten times. The CDR3 bases are TGTGCCAGCAGCCAAGGGTTGTATGGCTACACCTTC. It encodes CASSQGLYGYTF. This chain joins TRBV3-1 and TRBJ1-2; D unclear. The CDR3 contains 12 residues. The V and J ends lost 1 base and 5 bases respectively, with 5 bases between them. The germline CDR1 and CDR2 sequences are LGHDT and YNNKEL (reference sequence).

The chain recombines TRBV20-1 with TRBJ2-1; 16 nucleotides align to TRBD2. Trimming took 6 bases from V and 6 from J; bases not matched to a gene: 5. Germline loops: CDR1 DFQATT, CDR2 SNEGSKA (reference sequence). The CDR3 loop spans 15 amino acids. CDR3: CSAPGLAGGRNEQFF. The CDR3 DNA reads as TGCAGTGCCCCGGGACTAGCGGGGGGGCGCAATGAGCAGTTCTTC.

The chain carries TRBV3-1 and TRBJ2-3; no reliable D call. The CDR3 is 13 residues long. The germline V and J ends were trimmed by 4 bases and 5 bases, with 10 bases remaining between them. CDR1 and CDR2 (germline): LGHDT, YNNKEL (reference sequence). The CDR3 DNA is TGTGCCAGCAGCCCCCCCCTGATAGATACGCAGTATTTT. It is translated as CASSPPLIDTQYF.

The chain is built from TRBV20-1 and TRBJ1-1; D perhaps matches TRBD1 (6 bases). In germline, CDR1 is DFQATT, CDR2 SNEGSKA (reference sequence). V gave up 0 bases and J gave up 2 bases, with 10 bases separating them. This CDR3 contains 14 residues. The CDR3 nucleotides read TGCAGTGCTAGAGAGACAGGTATAAACACTGAAGCTTTCTTT. Its translation is CSARETGINTEAFF.

This clonotype was detected a few times. The rearrangement uses TRBV19 and TRBJ2-5; no reliable D call. The V and J ends lost 9 bases and 3 bases respectively, with 14 bases between them. This CDR3 has 13 amino acids. Germline loops: CDR1 LNHDA, CDR2 SQIVND (reference sequence). Here the CDR3 DNA reads TGTGCCAGCCGCTCCAGGCAGAAAGAGACCCAGTACTTC. It yields the protein CASRSRQKETQYF.

The CDR3 loop reads CASIPDRNTGELFF. For the CDR3, the DNA is TGTGCCAGCATTCCGGACAGAAACACCGGGGAGCTGTTTTTT. This chain links TRBV2 with TRBJ2-2; tentative D call: TRBD1 (6 bases). The V end was cut by 7 bases, the J end by 2 bases, with 11 bases between. The CDR3 totals 14 residues. From germline, CDR1 is SNHLY and CDR2 FYNNEI.

This clonotype was detected ten times or more. This sequence joins TRBV10-3 and TRBJ2-1; 8 bases are a match to TRBD2. CDR1 and CDR2 from the germline V gene are ENHRY and SYGVKD. V shed 0 bases, J shed 7 bases, and the junction held 5 bases outside the gene matches. This CDR3 region has 15 residues. CDR3 coding DNA: TGTGCCATCAGTGAGTCGGGAGCGGGGGAAAATGAGCAGTTCTTC. Its translation is CAISESGAGENEQFF.

This clonotype occurred a few times. This chain connects TRBV6-5 to TRBJ2-7; D is perhaps TRBD1 (5 bases). The length of the CDR3 is 16 residues. V shed 0 bases and J shed 3 bases, with 15 bases lying between them. Germline V gene data show CDR1 as MNHEY and CDR2 as SVGAGI. Written as DNA, the CDR3 is TGTGCCAGCAGTTACTCCTCTCAGGGCGGCTACTACGAGCAGTACTTC. Translation: CASSYSSQGGYYEQYF.

The sample holds many counts of this clonotype. The gene calls are TRBV12-3 or TRBV12-4 and TRBJ2-5; perhaps D is TRBD1 or TRBD2 (5 bases each). With 3 bases removed from V and 7 bases from J, the gap between germline ends came to 24 bases. CDR3 length equals 17 residues. This chain's CDR3 is CASSFTGVKGDRGTQYF. CDR3 nucleotides: TGTGCCAGCAGTTTTACCGGGGTAAAGGGAGATAGGGGGACCCAGTACTTC.

This chain uses TRBV12-3 or TRBV12-4 with TRBJ2-2, with D perhaps given as TRBD1 or TRBD2 (5 bases each). CDR3 length equals 18 residues. V gave up 11 bases and J gave up 0 bases, with 25 bases separating them. The CDR3 DNA follows: TGTGCCTTCAGTTTAGTCTCCGGGACCGGCGCGAACACCGGGGAGCTGTTTTTT. Translating it yields CAFSLVSGTGANTGELFF.

A few counts support this clonotype. The chain carries TRBV5-1 and TRBJ2-7; possibly TRBD1 for D (6 bases). The V gene lost 5 bases and the J gene lost 6 bases, with 18 bases spanning the gap. Germline CDR1 is SGHRS and CDR2 is YFSETQ. The CDR3 loop spans 14 amino acids. The CDR3 sequence is CASRIGWETGEQYF. The DNA for the CDR3 is TGCGCCAGCAGAATAGGATGGGAGACAGGCGAGCAGTACTTC.

This clonotype was counted at least ten times. The rearrangement uses TRBV27 and TRBJ1-2; the D is unclear. The CDR3 is 14 amino acids. The ends were cut back, 6 bases at V and 4 bases at J, with 15 bases in the middle. The V gene's germline CDR1 is MNHEY and CDR2 SMNVEV (reference sequence). CDR3 region: CASSPLRFGYGYTF. DNA for the CDR3: TGTGCCAGCAGCCCTCTCAGGTTCGGCTATGGCTACACCTTC.

The chain carries TRBV15 and TRBJ2-1, with D perhaps TRBD1 (5 bases). V shed 4 bases and J shed 6 bases, with 10 bases lying between them. This CDR3 spans 13 amino acids. Germline CDR1 reads LNHNV; CDR2 reads YYDKDF (reference sequence). CDR3 sequence reads: CATSTRQTNEQFF. In nucleotides, the CDR3 is TGTGCCACCAGCACCCGACAGACCAATGAGCAGTTCTTC.

The rearrangement uses TRBV7-9 and TRBJ2-7; D is perhaps TRBD2 (5 bases). This CDR3 is built from 13 residues. The ends were cut back, 0 bases at V and 6 bases at J, with 9 bases in the middle. CDR1 is SEHNR, CDR2 FQNEAQ, per germline (reference sequence). The CDR3 reads CASSLAGSSEQYF. For the CDR3, the DNA is TGTGCCAGCAGCTTAGCAGGGAGTAGCGAGCAGTACTTC.

This clonotype showed up just a few times. The rearrangement uses TRBV19 and TRBJ2-1; the match to TRBD1 covers 8 bases. The J segment lost 2 bases and the V segment lost 7 bases, leaving 7 bases of the junction unmatched. Germline-derived CDR1 and CDR2 are LNHDA and SQIVND (reference sequence). The CDR3 loop spans 15 amino acids. CDR3 bases: TGTGCCAGTAAGGGGACAGGTCGCCCCTACAATGAGCAGTTCTTC. It is translated as CASKGTGRPYNEQFF.